This TCR beta chain was recorded in a study of OX40 agonist ivuxolimab in advanced cancers. The study, taken as a whole, reports: Patients who responded partially at 0.1-3.0 mg/kg showed clonal expansion ranking among the lowest.

Comments on this clone: Its antigen remains unknown.

The method was immunoSEQ multiplex PCR; TCRdb's version includes in-frame clones alone and lacks a portion of them. The repertoire consists of tens of thousands of clones, with about 83% occurring once and the leading ten covering 3% to 3.5%. V was cut by 0 bases and J by 8 bases, with 5 bases left in between. This CDR3 comprises 12 residues. Germline CDR1 is SGHRS and CDR2 is YFSETQ. The TCR sequence derives from an adult with an advanced solid tumor such as melanoma, head and neck, liver or kidney cancer. The chain has TRBV5-1 and TRBJ2-2; no definite D call. This sample comprised CD4+ or CD8+ T cells sorted from blood, obtained in a trial of the OX40 agonist ivuxolimab. The CDR3 nucleotides read TGCGCCAGCAGCTTGGTAAAGGGGGAGCTGTTTTTT. It is translated as CASSLVKGELFF. The complete variable domain, with remaining parts taken from reference TRBV5-1 and TRBJ2-2, reads KAGVTQTPRYLIKTRGQQVTLSCSPISGHRSVSWYQQTPGQGLQFLFEYFSETQRNKGNFPGRFSGRQFSNSRSEMNVSTLELGDSALYLCASSLVKGELFFGEGSRLTVL.